The rows below give T cell receptor beta chains drawn from one sample of a study of T cells in Graves' hyperthyroidism and ophthalmopathy. TCRdb re-called the multiplex PCR reads with MiXCR, one entry per CDR3 protein. The sample includes around 390,000 distinct CDR3 sequences, roughly 15% seen only once; the top ten take roughly a fifth. Sequencing was done on a sample of blood. The receptor set was obtained from a woman in her twenties or thirties with Graves' ophthalmopathy. Both conserved end residues are part of each CDR3. The size entry is marked missing in some rows and otherwise reads once, few, many or a size class.

V: TRBV6-1
J: TRBJ1-1
size: many
CDR3: CASSYSAAMNTEAFF

V: TRBV2
J: TRBJ1-1
size: many
CDR3: CASMKQGGTEAFF

V: TRBV20-1
J: TRBJ2-5
size: many
CDR3: CSAITGARETQYF

V: TRBV5-4
J: TRBJ2-1
size: many
CDR3: CASSTGGLSYNEQFF

V: TRBV12-3/TRBV12-4
J: TRBJ1-2
size: many
CDR3: CASSLKENYGYTF

V: TRBV14
J: TRBJ2-5
size: NA
CDR3: CASSSLGRGETQYF

V: TRBV7-2
J: TRBJ1-6
size: many
CDR3: CASSQTGRTRNSPLHF

V: TRBV7-9
J: TRBJ1-2
size: NA
CDR3: CASSSTPQGGGYTF

V: TRBV2
J: TRBJ2-2
size: few
CDR3: CASNGPERTGELFF

V: TRBV29-1
J: TRBJ2-7
size: NA
CDR3: CSVVLGNSYEQYF

V: TRBV11-3
J: TRBJ1-1
size: many
CDR3: CASRDHTGLGSEAFF

V: TRBV28
J: TRBJ1-2
size: many
CDR3: CASSQQAQGFYGYTF

V: TRBV3-1
J: TRBJ1-6
size: many
CDR3: CASSQEGDNSPLHF

V: TRBV29-1
J: TRBJ2-7
size: many
CDR3: CSVPGQVNEQYF

V: TRBV12-3/TRBV12-4
J: TRBJ2-7
size: many
CDR3: CASSLSGGFYEQYF

V: TRBV27
J: TRBJ2-3
size: many
CDR3: CASSSRLLDTQYF

V: TRBV3-1
J: TRBJ2-1
size: many
CDR3: CASSQEDRAYNEQFF

V: TRBV30
J: TRBJ2-7
size: few
CDR3: CAWSVGTYEQYF

V: TRBV3-1
J: TRBJ2-1
size: many
CDR3: CASRTGLAGYNEQFF

V: TRBV30
J: TRBJ2-2
size: many
CDR3: CAWSGGLNTGELFF

V: TRBV27
J: TRBJ2-7
size: NA
CDR3: CASSLRGQGYSYEQYF

V: TRBV20-1
J: TRBJ2-1
size: many
CDR3: CSARNFGQGNNEQFF

V: TRBV28
J: TRBJ1-5
size: many
CDR3: CASSGDRGGREPQHF

V: TRBV9
J: TRBJ1-6
size: few
CDR3: CASSADGQPTYNSPLHF

V: TRBV4-1
J: TRBJ1-2
size: few
CDR3: CASSQPRTGGKYGYTF

V: TRBV19
J: TRBJ2-1
size: few
CDR3: CASSIPTRGNEQFF

V: TRBV10-2
J: TRBJ1-5
size: many
CDR3: CASSEGQGARSNQPQHF

V: TRBV6-1
J: TRBJ2-3
size: many
CDR3: CASSYSSLGFTDTQYF

V: TRBV10-1
J: TRBJ1-6
size: many
CDR3: CASSDDRRASPLHF

V: TRBV7-2
J: TRBJ2-5
size: many
CDR3: CASSFGARETQYF

V: TRBV24-1
J: TRBJ2-7
size: NA
CDR3: CATSDLDPGTEQYF

V: TRBV20-1
J: TRBJ2-1
size: many
CDR3: CSAPLDGVSARNEQFF

V: TRBV18
J: TRBJ1-1
size: many
CDR3: CASSPTGGVNTEAFF

V: TRBV29-1
J: TRBJ1-2
size: NA
CDR3: CSVELGGGYTF

V: TRBV28
J: TRBJ1-2
size: many
CDR3: CASSFARYGYTF

V: TRBV27
J: TRBJ2-5
size: NA
CDR3: CASSLEAGYQETQYF

V: TRBV3-1
J: TRBJ2-7
size: many
CDR3: CASSQPNRYEQYF

V: TRBV15
J: TRBJ2-1
size: many
CDR3: CATSPLDRDHHEQFF

V: TRBV20-1
J: TRBJ2-7
size: many
CDR3: CSARDHGTSGGRTYEQYF

V: TRBV4-1
J: TRBJ1-2
size: few
CDR3: CASSQDQGRTPNYGYTF

V: TRBV6-6
J: TRBJ1-5
size: NA
CDR3: CASSYSTGNQPQHF

V: TRBV2
J: TRBJ1-1
size: many
CDR3: CASCLALNTEAFF

V: TRBV30
J: TRBJ1-2
size: many
CDR3: CAWGETQRGGYTF

V: TRBV7-9
J: TRBJ2-3
size: many
CDR3: CASSLEQGFTDTQYF

V: TRBV5-5
J: TRBJ2-1
size: many
CDR3: CASSKPLAGYYNEQFF

V: TRBV12-3/TRBV12-4
J: TRBJ2-1
size: NA
CDR3: CASSTGAGYYNEQFF